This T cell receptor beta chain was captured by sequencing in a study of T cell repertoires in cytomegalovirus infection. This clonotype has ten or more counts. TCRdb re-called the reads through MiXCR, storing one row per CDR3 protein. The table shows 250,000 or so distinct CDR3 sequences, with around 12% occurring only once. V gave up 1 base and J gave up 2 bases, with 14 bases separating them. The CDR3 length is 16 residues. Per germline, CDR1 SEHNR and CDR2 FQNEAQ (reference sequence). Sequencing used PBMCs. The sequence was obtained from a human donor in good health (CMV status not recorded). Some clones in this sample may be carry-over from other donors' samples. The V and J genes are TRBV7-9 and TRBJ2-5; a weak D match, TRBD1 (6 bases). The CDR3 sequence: CASSLGLAGEQETQYF. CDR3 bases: TGTGCCAGCAGCTTAGGGTTGGCAGGGGAACAAGAGACCCAGTACTTC.